This T cell receptor (beta chain) is from a study of identical twins. General study results and limits: The study found that models underestimated out-of-frame TCR alpha sharing in monozygotic twins.

This clonotype has just a few counts. The target antigen is unknown. One entry per CDR3 protein, called by TCRdb with MiXCR from the 5' RACE reads. The table records around 960,000 distinct CDR3 sequences, roughly 12% of them present only once. A further study also used this sample, focusing on yellow fever vaccine responses in identical twins.

The sequencing input was PBMCs. This receptor was identified in a woman younger than 30 in good health.

The DNA for the CDR3 is TGTGCCAGCAGTTCAGCGGGAGACCCCTACAATGAGCAGTTCTTC. It is translated as CASSSAGDPYNEQFF. The chain employs TRBV27 and TRBJ2-1; 8 nucleotides line up with TRBD2. The CDR3 runs 15 residues. Germline assignment: CDR1 MNHEY and CDR2 SMNVEV (reference sequence). The trim removed 4 bases at V and 2 bases at J, leaving 4 bases unmatched.